This record covers a single TCR beta chain. This sample stems from a study of blood T cell repertoires in COVID-19. Study as a whole: Sites in the United States, Italy and Spain provided acute and convalescent COVID-19 samples.

Libraries were prepared by immunoSEQ multiplex PCR; TCRdb keeps only in-frame clonotypes and omits some of them. The sample records roughly 250,000 clones, approximately 85% being singletons. V was shortened by 0 bases and J by 7 bases, with 6 bases between the two germline ends. The germline V gene encodes CDR1 WNHNN and CDR2 SYGVQD (reference sequence). CDR3 length: 13 residues. This TCR came from a human donor with COVID-19, enrolled during active disease. The donor label of this sample is uncertain. The V and J genes are TRBV10-1 and TRBJ2-2; D call uncertain. Sequencing input: peripheral blood. The CDR3 DNA reads TGCGCCAGCAGTGAGTCCTATATCGGGGAGCTGTTTTTT. This codes for CASSESYIGELFF.